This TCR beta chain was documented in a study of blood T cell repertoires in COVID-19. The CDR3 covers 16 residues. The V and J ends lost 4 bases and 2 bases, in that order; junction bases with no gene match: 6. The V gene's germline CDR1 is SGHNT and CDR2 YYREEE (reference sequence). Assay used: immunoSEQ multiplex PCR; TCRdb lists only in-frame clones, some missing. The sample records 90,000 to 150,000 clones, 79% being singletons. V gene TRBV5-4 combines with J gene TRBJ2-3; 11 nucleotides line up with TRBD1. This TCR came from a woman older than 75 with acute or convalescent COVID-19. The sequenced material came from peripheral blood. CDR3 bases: TGTGCCAGCAGCCCAGGGACAGGGGGATACACAGATACGCAGTATTTT. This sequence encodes CASSPGTGGYTDTQYF.